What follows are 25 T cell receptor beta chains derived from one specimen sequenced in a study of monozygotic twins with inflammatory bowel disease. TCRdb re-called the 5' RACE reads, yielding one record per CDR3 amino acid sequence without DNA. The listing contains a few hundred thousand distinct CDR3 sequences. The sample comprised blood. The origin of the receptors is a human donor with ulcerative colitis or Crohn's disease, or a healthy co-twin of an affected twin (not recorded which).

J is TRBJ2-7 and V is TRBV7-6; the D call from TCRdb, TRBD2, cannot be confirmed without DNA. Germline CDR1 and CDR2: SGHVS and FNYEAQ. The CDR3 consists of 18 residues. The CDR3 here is CASTGGYLRDLGYYEQYF.

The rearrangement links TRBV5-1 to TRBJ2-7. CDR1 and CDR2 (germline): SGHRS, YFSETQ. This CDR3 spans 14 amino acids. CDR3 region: CASSLDDFGYEQYF.

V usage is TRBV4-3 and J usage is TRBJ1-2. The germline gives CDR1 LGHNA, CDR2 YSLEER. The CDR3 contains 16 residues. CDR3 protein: CASSQDRIGVDYGYTF.

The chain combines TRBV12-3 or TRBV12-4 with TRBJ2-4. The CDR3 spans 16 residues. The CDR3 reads CASSFLWSTQINIQYF.

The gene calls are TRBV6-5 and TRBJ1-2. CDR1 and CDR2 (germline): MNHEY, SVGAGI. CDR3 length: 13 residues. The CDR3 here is CASSRAPYYGYTF.

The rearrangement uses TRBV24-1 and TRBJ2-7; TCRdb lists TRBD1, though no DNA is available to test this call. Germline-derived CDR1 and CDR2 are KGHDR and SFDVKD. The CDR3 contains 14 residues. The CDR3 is CAISRTGRPYEQYF.

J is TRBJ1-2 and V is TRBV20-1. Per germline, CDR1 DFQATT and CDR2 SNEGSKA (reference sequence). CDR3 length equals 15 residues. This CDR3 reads CSARDRPKANYGYTF.

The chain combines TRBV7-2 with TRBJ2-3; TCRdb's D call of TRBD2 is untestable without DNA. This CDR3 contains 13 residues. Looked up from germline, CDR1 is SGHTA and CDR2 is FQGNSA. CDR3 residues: CASSRDSREAQYF.

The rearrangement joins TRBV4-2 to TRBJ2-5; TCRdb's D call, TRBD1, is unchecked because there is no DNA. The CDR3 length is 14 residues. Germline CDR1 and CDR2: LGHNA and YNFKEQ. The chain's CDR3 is CASSPDRVGETQYF.

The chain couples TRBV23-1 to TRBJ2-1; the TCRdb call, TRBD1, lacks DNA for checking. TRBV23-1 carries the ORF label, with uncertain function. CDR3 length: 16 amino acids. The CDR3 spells CASSQWAASQGDEQFF.

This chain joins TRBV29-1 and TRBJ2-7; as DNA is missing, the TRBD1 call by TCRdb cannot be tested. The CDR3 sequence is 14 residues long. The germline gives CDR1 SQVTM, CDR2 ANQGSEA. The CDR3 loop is CSVEDWGQGYEQYF.

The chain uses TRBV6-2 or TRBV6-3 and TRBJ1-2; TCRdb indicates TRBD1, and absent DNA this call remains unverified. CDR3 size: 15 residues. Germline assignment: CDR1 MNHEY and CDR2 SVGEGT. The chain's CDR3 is CASSFQTGGDYGYTF.

The CDR3 spells CASSQLLQGTGNYGYTF. This chain connects TRBV4-1 to TRBJ1-2; with no DNA, the TCRdb D assignment of TRBD1 cannot be verified. The germline gives CDR1 MGHRA, CDR2 YSYEKL. The CDR3 has 17 amino acids.

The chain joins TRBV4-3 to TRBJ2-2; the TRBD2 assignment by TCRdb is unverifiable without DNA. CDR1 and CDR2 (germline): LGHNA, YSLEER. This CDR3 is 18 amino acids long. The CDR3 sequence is CASSQGLAGGLDTGELFF.

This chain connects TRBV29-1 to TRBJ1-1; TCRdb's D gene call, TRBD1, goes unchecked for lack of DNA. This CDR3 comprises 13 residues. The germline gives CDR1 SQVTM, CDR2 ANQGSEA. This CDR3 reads CSVEGDREGAAFF.

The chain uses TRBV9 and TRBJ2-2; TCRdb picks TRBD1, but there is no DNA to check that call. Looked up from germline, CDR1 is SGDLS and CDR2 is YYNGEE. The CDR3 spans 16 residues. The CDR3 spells CASSVQGTANTGELFF.

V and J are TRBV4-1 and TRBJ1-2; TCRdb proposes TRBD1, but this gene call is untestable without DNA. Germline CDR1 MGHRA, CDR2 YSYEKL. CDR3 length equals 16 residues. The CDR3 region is CASSQGAGTAYYGYTF.

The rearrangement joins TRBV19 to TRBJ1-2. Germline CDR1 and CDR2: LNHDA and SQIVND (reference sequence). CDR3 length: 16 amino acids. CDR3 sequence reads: CASSIGIGKINYGYTF.

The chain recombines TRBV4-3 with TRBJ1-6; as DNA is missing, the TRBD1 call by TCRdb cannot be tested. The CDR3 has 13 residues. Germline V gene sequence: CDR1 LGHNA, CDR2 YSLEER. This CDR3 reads CASSQGGDSPLHF.

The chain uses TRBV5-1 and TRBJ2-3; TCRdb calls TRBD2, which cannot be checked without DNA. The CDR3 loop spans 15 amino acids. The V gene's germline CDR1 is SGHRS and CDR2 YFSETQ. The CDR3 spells CASIGDGHLTDTQYF.

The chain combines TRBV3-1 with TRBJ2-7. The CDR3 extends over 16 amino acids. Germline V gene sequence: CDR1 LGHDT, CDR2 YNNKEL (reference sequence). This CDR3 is CASSQDFGRSGYEQYF.

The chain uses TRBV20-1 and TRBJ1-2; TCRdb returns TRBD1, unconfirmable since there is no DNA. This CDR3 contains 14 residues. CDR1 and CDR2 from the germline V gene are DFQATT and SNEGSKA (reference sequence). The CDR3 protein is CSATQTGGPYGYTF.

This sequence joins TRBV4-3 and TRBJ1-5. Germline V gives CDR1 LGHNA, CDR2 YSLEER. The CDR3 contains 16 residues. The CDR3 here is CASSQDWEYSNQPQHF.

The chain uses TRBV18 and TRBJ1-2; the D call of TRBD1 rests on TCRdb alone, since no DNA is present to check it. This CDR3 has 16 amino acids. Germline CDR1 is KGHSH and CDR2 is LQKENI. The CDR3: CASSPRTGQGGDGYTF.

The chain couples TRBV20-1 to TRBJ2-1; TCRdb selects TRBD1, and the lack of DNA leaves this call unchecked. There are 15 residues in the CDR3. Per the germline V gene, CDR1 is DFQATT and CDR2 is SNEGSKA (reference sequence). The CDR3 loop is CSATNAQGIKNEQFF.